This entry describes one T cell receptor (beta chain). Its antigen remains unknown. The CDR3 is 15 amino acids. Between the trimmed V and J ends, which lost 2 bases and 0 bases, there was a span of 8 bases. Germline CDR1 is MNHEY and CDR2 is SVGAGI. The data derive from a study of T cell clonotyping in hematopoietic cell transplantation. Regarding the study as a whole: Few recipient clonotypes overlapped donors; over 97% were de novo at given depth.

Clones were read by immunoSEQ multiplex PCR, and TCRdb kept only the in-frame ones, dropping some. The sample yields 70,000 or so clones, approximately 94% seen once. The sequence was collected from a man aged 50 to 59 in good health. Some clones in this sample may be carry-over from other donors' samples. Sequencing used peripheral blood mononuclear cells. The rearrangement joins TRBV6-5 to TRBJ2-1, with D unresolved. The DNA for the CDR3 is TGTGCCAGCAGTTACCGAGACATCTCCTACAATGAGCAGTTCTTC. Amino acid sequence: CASSYRDISYNEQFF.